These 11 T cell receptor beta chains were all obtained from the same sample, sequenced in a study of cytomegalovirus exposure and HLA in healthy donors. 60 Vbeta and 13 Jbeta primers were used in PCR. TCRdb's table, derived via immunoSEQ multiplex PCR, lists solely in-frame clones and lacks some. The table records under 300,000 clones, over 90% of them present only once. Sequenced sample: PBMCs. The receptor source for this set is a girl between 2 and 10 years old in good health and CMV-seronegative.

The rearrangement links TRBV5-6 to TRBJ2-7; D possibly corresponds to TRBD1 (5 bases). Looked up from germline, CDR1 is SGHDT and CDR2 is YYEEEE. The CDR3 consists of 14 residues. The V gene lost 5 bases and the J gene lost 0 bases, with 12 bases spanning the gap. The CDR3 sequence: CASSTGLNSYEQYF. Written as DNA, the CDR3 is TGTGCCAGCAGTACAGGTCTCAACTCCTACGAGCAGTACTTC.

This rearrangement joins TRBV10-1 to TRBJ2-7, with 7 bases that match TRBD2. With 0 bases clipped from V and 12 bases from J, the junction kept 5 bases outside the gene matches. The CDR3 extends over 12 amino acids. Per germline, CDR1 WNHNN and CDR2 SYGVQD (reference sequence). The CDR3 is CASSESGREMYF. In nucleotides, the CDR3 is TGCGCCAGCAGTGAGTCCGGGCGGGAGATGTACTTC.

J is TRBJ1-2 and V is TRBV19; D gene unclear. Trimming stripped 5 bases from V and 8 bases from J, with 15 bases between. The CDR3 has 13 residues. CDR1 LNHDA and CDR2 SQIVND come from the germline V gene (reference sequence). CDR3 nucleotides: TGTGCCAGTAGTTCCCACGAGCGGTGGGGCTACACCTTC. Its protein is CASSSHERWGYTF.

The V and J genes are TRBV6-6 and TRBJ1-1, with D hard to call. CDR1 MNHNY and CDR2 SVGAGI come from the germline V gene (reference sequence). The CDR3 contains 13 residues. V lost 7 bases to trimming and J lost 0 bases, with 9 bases between them. The CDR3 is CASNWELNTEAFF. CDR3 nucleotides: TGTGCCAGCAATTGGGAGTTGAACACTGAAGCTTTCTTT.

The chain combines TRBV19 with TRBJ1-1; D is unclear. This CDR3 is 14 amino acids long. The ends were cut back, 5 bases at V and 6 bases at J, with 16 bases in the middle. Germline CDR1 and CDR2: LNHDA and SQIVND (reference sequence). The CDR3 DNA is TGTGCCAGTAGTCCATTTTGGTTAGAAGCTGAAGCTTTCTTT. Its translation: CASSPFWLEAEAFF.

J is TRBJ2-1 and V is TRBV29-1; D may be TRBD1 (5 bases). Deletions cut 5 bases from V and 4 bases from J, with 9 bases between. The CDR3 spans 12 residues. The germline CDR1 and CDR2 sequences are SQVTM and ANQGSEA. CDR3 in DNA: TGCAGCGTTAATCGACAGTACAATGAGCAGTTCTTC. This sequence encodes CSVNRQYNEQFF.

This sequence joins TRBV6-5 and TRBJ2-5, with 10 bases aligning to TRBD1. This CDR3 is built from 14 residues. The V gene end was trimmed by 1 base and the J gene end by 11 bases; junction bases not matched to a gene: 7. The germline V gene encodes CDR1 MNHEY and CDR2 SVGAGI. The CDR3 DNA is TGTGCCAGCAGTTACTTAGCGGGACAGGGGCAGCAGTACTTC. Translation gives CASSYLAGQGQQYF.

J is TRBJ1-2 and V is TRBV6-1; maybe TRBD1 (6 bases). Trimming shortened V by 3 bases and J by 2 bases, and 13 bases separated the two germline ends. Germline V gene data show CDR1 as MNHNS and CDR2 as SASEGT. The CDR3 is 15 residues long. In nucleotides, the CDR3 is TGTGCCAGCAGTGACTTTGGGGGGGCCAACTATGGCTACACCTTC. This gives the protein CASSDFGGANYGYTF.

This chain links TRBV2 with TRBJ2-7; TRBD1 matches at 7 bases. Per germline, CDR1 SNHLY and CDR2 FYNNEI. The J segment lost 0 bases and the V segment lost 8 bases, leaving 7 bases of the junction unmatched. The CDR3 consists of 14 residues. The CDR3 DNA is TGTGCCAGCCGTATCACAGGGGCCTCCTACGAGCAGTACTTC. This sequence encodes CASRITGASYEQYF.

The chain has TRBV4-1 and TRBJ2-7; 12 nucleotides agree with TRBD2. This CDR3 has 16 amino acids. Per the germline V gene, CDR1 is MGHRA and CDR2 is YSYEKL. V was pared by 6 bases and J by 3 bases, with 9 bases of the junction left unmatched. CDR3 coding DNA: TGCGCCAGCAGACTAAGACTAGCGGGGGCCCTCTACGAGCAGTACTTC. It codes for CASRLRLAGALYEQYF.

The chain has TRBV5-1 and TRBJ1-1; TRBD1 is a possible D gene (6 bases). Trimming removed 4 bases at V and 7 bases at J, with 11 bases between. This CDR3 has 12 residues. Per the germline V gene, CDR1 is SGHRS and CDR2 is YFSETQ. In nucleotides, the CDR3 is TGCGCCAGCAGCCCAGAGGGGGTTGAAGCTTTCTTT. Translation: CASSPEGVEAFF.